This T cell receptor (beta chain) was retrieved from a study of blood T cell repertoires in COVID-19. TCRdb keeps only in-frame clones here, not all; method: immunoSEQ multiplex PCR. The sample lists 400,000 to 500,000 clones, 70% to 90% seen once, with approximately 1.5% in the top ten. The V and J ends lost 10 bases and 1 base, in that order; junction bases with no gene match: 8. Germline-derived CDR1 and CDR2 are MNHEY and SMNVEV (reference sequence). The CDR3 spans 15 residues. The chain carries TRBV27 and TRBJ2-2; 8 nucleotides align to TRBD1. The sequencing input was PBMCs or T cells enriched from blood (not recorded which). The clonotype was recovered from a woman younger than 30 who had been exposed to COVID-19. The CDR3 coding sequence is TGTGCCACCCGGTTGGGACAGGAGAACACCGGGGAGCTGTTTTTT. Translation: CATRLGQENTGELFF.